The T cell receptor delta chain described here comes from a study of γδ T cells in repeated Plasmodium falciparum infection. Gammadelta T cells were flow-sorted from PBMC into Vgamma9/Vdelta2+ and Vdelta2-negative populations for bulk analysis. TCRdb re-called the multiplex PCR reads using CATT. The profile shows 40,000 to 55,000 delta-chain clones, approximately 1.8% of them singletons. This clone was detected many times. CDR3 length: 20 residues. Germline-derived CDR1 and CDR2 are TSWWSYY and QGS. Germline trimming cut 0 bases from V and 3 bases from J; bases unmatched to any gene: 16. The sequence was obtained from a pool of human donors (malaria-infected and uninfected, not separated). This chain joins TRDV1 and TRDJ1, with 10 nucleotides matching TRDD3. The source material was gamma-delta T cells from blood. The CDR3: CALGELDRIGGYTLPDKLIF. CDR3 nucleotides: TGTGCTCTTGGGGAACTCGACCGGATTGGGGGATACACATTACCCGATAAACTCATCTTT.